This T cell receptor beta chain stems from a study of T cell repertoires in cytomegalovirus infection. Across the study: Both recently identified HLA-C-restricted and well-studied HLA-B-restricted CMV epitopes were used in the study. CMV infection together with matching HLA type was indicated by public TCR beta signatures. Notes on the study in general: Across the ex vivo response, the dominant clonotypes were HLA-C-restricted CMV-specific TCR beta clonotypes.

In regard to this clonotype: Its antigen is as yet unknown.

Looked up from germline, CDR1 is LNHDA and CDR2 is SQIVND (reference sequence). The CDR3 covers 12 residues. Trimming cost V 7 bases and J 9 bases, with 13 bases left between them. TCRdb reprocessed the reads via MiXCR and lists one record per CDR3 protein. The sample records around 900,000 distinct CDR3 sequences, approximately 31% being singletons. The sequence was obtained from a human donor in good health (CMV status not recorded). Some clones in this sample may be carry-over from other donors' samples. The specimen comprised cultured CD8+ T cells from PBMCs, sampled from culture after CMV antigen stimulation. This chain joins TRBV19 and TRBJ1-5; D is undetermined. The CDR3 loop reads CASTYGGLPQHF. The CDR3 bases are TGTGCCAGTACCTACGGCGGACTGCCCCAGCATTTT. The full variable domain, rest sourced from reference TRBV19 and TRBJ1-5, is DGGITQSPKYLFRKEGQNVTLSCEQNLNHDAMYWYRQDPGQGLRLIYYSQIVNDFQKGDIAEGYSVSREKKESFPLTVTSAQKNPTAFYLCASTYGGLPQHFGDGTRLSIL.